One sample yielded the 2 T cell receptor beta chains listed below, sequenced in a study of PD-L1 blockade in urothelial cancer. Assay used: immunoSEQ multiplex PCR; TCRdb lists only in-frame clones, some missing. The table includes 85,000 to 90,000 clones, more than 85% detected once. The sample here was PBMCs, taken around atezolizumab (anti-PD-L1) treatment. The receptors stem from a man in his 60s with urothelial cancer.

The chain employs TRBV6-1 and TRBJ1-1, with no clear D. The V end lost 6 bases, the J end lost 11 bases, and 10 bases lay between the germline ends. CDR1 and CDR2 (germline): MNHNS, SASEGT. The CDR3 spans 10 residues. Written as DNA, the CDR3 is TGTGCCAGCAGAGAGTTGGAGGCTTTCTTT. It encodes CASRELEAFF.

The chain uses TRBV13 and TRBJ1-1; 8 nucleotides agree with TRBD1. Per the germline V gene, CDR1 is PRHDT and CDR2 is FYEKMQ (reference sequence). This CDR3 region has 12 residues. J gave up 12 bases and V 5 bases, and 8 bases lay outside the gene matches. The DNA for the CDR3 is TGTGCCAGCAGCACGGGACAGGAGGTAACTTTCTTT. Its protein is CASSTGQEVTFF.